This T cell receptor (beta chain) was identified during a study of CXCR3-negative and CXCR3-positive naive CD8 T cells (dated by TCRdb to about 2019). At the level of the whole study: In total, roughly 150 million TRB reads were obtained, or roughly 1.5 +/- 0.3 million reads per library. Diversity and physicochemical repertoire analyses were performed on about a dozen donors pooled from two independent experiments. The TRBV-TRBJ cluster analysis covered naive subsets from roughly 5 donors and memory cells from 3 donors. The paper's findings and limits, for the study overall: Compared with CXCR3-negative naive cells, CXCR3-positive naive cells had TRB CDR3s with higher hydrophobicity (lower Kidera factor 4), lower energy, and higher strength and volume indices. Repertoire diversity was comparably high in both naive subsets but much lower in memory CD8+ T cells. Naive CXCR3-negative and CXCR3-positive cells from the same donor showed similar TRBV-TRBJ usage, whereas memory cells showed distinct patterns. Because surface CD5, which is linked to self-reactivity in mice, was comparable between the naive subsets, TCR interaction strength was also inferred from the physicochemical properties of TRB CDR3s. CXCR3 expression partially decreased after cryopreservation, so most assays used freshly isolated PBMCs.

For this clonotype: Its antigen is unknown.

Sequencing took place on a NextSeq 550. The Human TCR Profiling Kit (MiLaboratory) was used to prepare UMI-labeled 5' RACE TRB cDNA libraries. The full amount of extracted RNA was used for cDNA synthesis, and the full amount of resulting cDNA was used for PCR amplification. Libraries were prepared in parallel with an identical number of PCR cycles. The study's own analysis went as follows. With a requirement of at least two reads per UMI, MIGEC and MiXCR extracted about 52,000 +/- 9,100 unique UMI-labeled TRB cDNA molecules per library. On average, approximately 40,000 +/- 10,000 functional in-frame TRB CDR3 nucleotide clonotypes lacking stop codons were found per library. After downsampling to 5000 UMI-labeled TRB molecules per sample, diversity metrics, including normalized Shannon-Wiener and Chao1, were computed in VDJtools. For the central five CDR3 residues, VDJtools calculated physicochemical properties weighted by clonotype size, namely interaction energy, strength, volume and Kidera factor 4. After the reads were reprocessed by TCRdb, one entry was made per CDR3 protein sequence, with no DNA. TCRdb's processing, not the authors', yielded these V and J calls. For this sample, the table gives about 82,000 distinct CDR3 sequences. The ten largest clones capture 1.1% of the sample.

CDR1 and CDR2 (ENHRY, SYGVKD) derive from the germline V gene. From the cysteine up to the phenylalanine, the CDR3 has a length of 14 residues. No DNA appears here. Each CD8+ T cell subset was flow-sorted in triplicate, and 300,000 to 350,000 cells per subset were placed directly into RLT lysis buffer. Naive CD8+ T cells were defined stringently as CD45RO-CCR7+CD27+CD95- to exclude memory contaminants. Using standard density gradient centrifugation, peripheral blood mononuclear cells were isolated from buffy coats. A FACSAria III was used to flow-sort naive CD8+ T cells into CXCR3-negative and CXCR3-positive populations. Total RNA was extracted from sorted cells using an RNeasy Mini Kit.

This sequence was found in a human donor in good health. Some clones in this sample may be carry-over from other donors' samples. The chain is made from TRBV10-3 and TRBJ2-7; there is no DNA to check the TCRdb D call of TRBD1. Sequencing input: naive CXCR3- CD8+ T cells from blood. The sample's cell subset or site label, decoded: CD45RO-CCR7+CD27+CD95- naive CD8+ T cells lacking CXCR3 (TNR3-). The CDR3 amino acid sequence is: CAISDGLGGYEQYF.